These 28 T cell receptor beta chains were sequenced from one sample in a study of T cells in Graves' hyperthyroidism and ophthalmopathy. Amplified TCR beta CDR3 regions derived from RNA transcripts. When the TCR CDR3 underwent first-round RT-PCR, the HTBI primer set was used. From the multiplex PCR reads, TCRdb called clonotypes with MiXCR, one entry per CDR3 protein. This table holds under 300,000 distinct CDR3 sequences, 13% to 15% found once. The material sequenced was blood. Every receptor here comes from a woman between 40 and 50 years old with Graves' hyperthyroidism that later progressed to Graves' ophthalmopathy.

This clonotype has a count of ten or more. This chain uses TRBV28 with TRBJ2-3; weak D call: TRBD2 (7 bases). V lost 7 bases, J lost 6 bases, and 14 bases lay in between. Germline V gene sequence: CDR1 MDHEN, CDR2 SYDVKM. The length of the CDR3 is 13 residues. The CDR3 coding sequence is TGTGCCAGCATATTAGGGGGGGCCGATACGCAGTATTTT. This encodes CASILGGADTQYF.

This clonotype was observed many times. This CDR3 is CASSGDGTGGVYEQYF. CDR3 bases: TGTGCCAGCAGCGGAGATGGGACAGGGGGCGTCTACGAGCAGTACTTC. This sequence joins TRBV6-1 and TRBJ2-7; TRBD1 agrees at 12 bases. From germline, CDR1 is MNHNS and CDR2 SASEGT. The CDR3 spans 16 residues. V dropped 6 bases and J dropped 3; count of bases not matched to a gene: 9.

This clonotype was seen a handful of times. V and J are TRBV30 and TRBJ2-4; D gene ambiguous. CDR3 length equals 12 residues. V lost 5 bases, J lost 0 bases, and 5 bases lay in between. Per the germline V gene, CDR1 is GTSNPN and CDR2 is SVGIG (reference sequence). This CDR3 reads CAWEGAKNIQYF. The CDR3 DNA sequence: TGTGCCTGGGAAGGAGCCAAAAACATTCAGTACTTC.

V usage is TRBV11-2 and J usage is TRBJ1-3; D is ambiguous. V gave up 0 bases and J gave up 0 bases, with 9 bases separating them. The CDR3 has 16 residues. Germline lookup yields CDR1 SGHAT and CDR2 FQNNGV. CDR3 DNA sequence: TGTGCCAGCAGCTTAGATCTGTGGACCTCTGGAAACACCATATATTTT. Encoded protein: CASSLDLWTSGNTIYF. The variable domain in full, with the rest retrieved from reference TRBV11-2 and TRBJ1-3, is EAGVAQSPRYKIIEKRQSVAFWCNPISGHATLYWYQQILGQGPKLLIQFQNNGVVDDSQLPKDRFSAERLKGVDSTLKIQPAKLEDSAVYLCASSLDLWTSGNTIYFGEGSWLTVV.

Ten or more counts support this clonotype. The rearrangement joins TRBV12-3 or TRBV12-4 to TRBJ2-3; TRBD1 matches 12 bases. The CDR3 extends over 19 amino acids. V dropped 5 bases and J dropped 3; count of bases not matched to a gene: 15. The CDR3 region is CASSTPSGQGALGTDTQYF. The DNA of the CDR3 is TGTGCCAGCAGTACTCCCTCGGGACAGGGGGCCCTTGGGACAGATACGCAGTATTTT.

At least ten counts were recorded for this clonotype. V gene TRBV4-1 combines with J gene TRBJ2-6; the D call may be TRBD1 or TRBD2 (5 bases each). Germline lookup yields CDR1 MGHRA and CDR2 YSYEKL. This CDR3 region has 22 residues. Deletions cut 3 bases from V and 0 bases from J, with 27 bases between. The CDR3 DNA reads TGCGCCAGCAGCCATCAGGGTTTGCGTCCCCGGGACCGGCACTCTGGGGCCAACGTCCTGACTTTC. It encodes CASSHQGLRPRDRHSGANVLTF.

Many counts were recorded for this clonotype. The chain links TRBV18 to TRBJ2-7; the match to TRBD1 covers 8 bases. The CDR3 runs 15 residues. The trim removed 4 bases at V and 4 bases at J, leaving 9 bases unmatched. Germline V gene sequence: CDR1 KGHSH, CDR2 LQKENI. The CDR3 region has the DNA TGTGCCAGCTCACTCATTACCGGGACAGGTTACGAGCAGTACTTC. This sequence encodes CASSLITGTGYEQYF. The full variable domain, in which reference TRBV18 and TRBJ2-7 provide the parts outside the CDR3, is NAGVMQNPRHLVRRRGQEARLRCSPMKGHSHVYWYRQLPEEGLKFMVYLQKENIIDESGMPKERFSAEFPKEGPSILRIQQVVRGDSAAYFCASSLITGTGYEQYFGPGTRLTVT.

This sequence joins TRBV27 and TRBJ1-1, with D tentatively TRBD1 (6 bases). V was pared by 5 bases and J by 0 bases, with 13 bases between. From germline, CDR1 is MNHEY and CDR2 SMNVEV (reference sequence). This CDR3 is built from 15 residues. The CDR3 here is CASSPKTGLNTEAFF. CDR3 in DNA: TGTGCCAGCAGTCCTAAGACAGGTCTGAACACTGAAGCTTTCTTT.

The chain is built from TRBV4-1 and TRBJ1-2; tentative D call: TRBD1 (6 bases). V was cut by 5 bases and J by 0 bases, with 13 bases left in between. The CDR3 contains 15 residues. CDR1 and CDR2 from the germline V gene are MGHRA and YSYEKL. CDR3 bases: TGCGCCAGCAGCACCCAGGACAGATCTAACTATGGCTACACCTTC. Encoded protein: CASSTQDRSNYGYTF.

This clonotype was detected ten times or more. This chain links TRBV12-3 or TRBV12-4 with TRBJ2-1, with 10 bases aligning to TRBD2. Trimming cost V 8 bases and J 3 bases; bases outside gene matches: 4. CDR3 length equals 14 residues. CDR3 region: CASHSSGSYNEQFF. CDR3 nucleotide sequence: TGTGCCAGCCACTCTAGCGGGAGCTACAATGAGCAGTTCTTC.

This clonotype has a count of ten or more. The V gene is TRBV7-9, the J gene TRBJ2-1; D is unclear. V lost 1 base to trimming and J lost 2 bases, with 9 bases between them. The CDR3 sequence is 15 residues long. Germline V gene data show CDR1 as SEHNR and CDR2 as FQNEAQ (reference sequence). The CDR3 DNA is TGTGCCAGCAGCTTAGATGGGAAACCCTACAATGAGCAGTTCTTC. Protein: CASSLDGKPYNEQFF. Drawing the rest from reference TRBV7-9 and TRBJ2-1, the complete variable domain is DTGVSQNPRHKITKRGQNVTFRCDPISEHNRLYWYRQTLGQGPEFLTYFQNEAQLEKSRLLSDRFSAERPKGSFSTLEIQRTEQGDSAMYLCASSLDGKPYNEQFFGPGTRLTVL.

There are many counts of this clonotype. The CDR3 DNA reads as TGCGCCAGCAGCATCGGACAGGGAGATGGCTACACCTTC. Translating it yields CASSIGQGDGYTF. The V and J genes are TRBV5-1 and TRBJ1-2; 8 bases fit TRBD1. Trimming at V came to 4 bases and at J to 6 bases, leaving 5 bases not matched to a gene. This CDR3 contains 13 residues. Germline V gene data show CDR1 as SGHRS and CDR2 as YFSETQ.

This clonotype has a handful of counts. The CDR3: CASRTRIGNEQFF. CDR3 coding DNA: TGTGCCAGTAGGACTAGAATCGGAAATGAGCAGTTCTTC. The J gene is TRBJ2-1, the V gene TRBV19; a weak D match, TRBD2 (6 bases). The germline V gene has CDR1 LNHDA and CDR2 SQIVND (reference sequence). The V and J ends lost 6 bases and 7 bases respectively, with 13 bases between them. The CDR3 contains 13 residues.

This clonotype was observed a handful of times. The genes are TRBV4-1 and TRBJ2-7; 7 bases match TRBD1. The CDR3 contains 15 residues. The V gene's germline CDR1 is MGHRA and CDR2 YSYEKL. With V trimmed by 3 bases and J by 5 bases, 10 bases remained unmatched. The chain's CDR3 is CASSHRDRDSHEQYF. The CDR3 bases are TGCGCCAGCAGCCACCGAGATCGGGACAGCCACGAGCAGTACTTC.

This clonotype appeared many times. The rearrangement links TRBV29-1 to TRBJ2-4; D not resolved. CDR3 size: 13 residues. V shed 5 bases and J shed 1 base, with 9 bases lying between them. CDR1 and CDR2 from the germline V gene are SQVTM and ANQGSEA. CDR3 coding DNA: TGCAGCGTTCTCATCCCCGCCAAAAACATTCAGTACTTC. This encodes CSVLIPAKNIQYF. Based on the CDR3 plus reference TRBV29-1 and TRBJ2-4, the full variable domain is SAVISQKPSRDICQRGTSLTIQCQVDSQVTMMFWYRQQPGQSLTLIATANQGSEATYESGFVIDKFPISRPNLTFSTLTVSNMSPEDSSIYLCSVLIPAKNIQYFGAGTRLSVL.

This clonotype was detected ten times or more. This chain uses TRBV7-3 with TRBJ2-7, with D possibly TRBD2 on 5 matching bases. The CDR3 runs 15 residues. CDR1 is SGHTA and CDR2 is FQGTGA in the germline V gene. Trimming stripped 5 bases from V and 1 base from J, with 15 bases between. CDR3 loop: CASSLSGSDSYEQYF. The CDR3 nucleotides are TGTGCCAGCAGCCTTTCCGGTAGCGATTCCTACGAGCAGTACTTC.

This clonotype occurred once. V usage is TRBV7-2 and J usage is TRBJ1-1; possible D gene TRBD1, 6 bases. CDR3 length: 15 residues. The V gene's germline CDR1 is SGHTA and CDR2 FQGNSA. V was shortened by 4 bases and J by 3 bases, with 15 bases between the two germline ends. CDR3 nucleotides: TGTGCCAGCAGCTCCGAGACAGGTCGATACACTGAAGCTTTCTTT. Protein: CASSSETGRYTEAFF.

This clonotype appeared many times. V gene TRBV27 combines with J gene TRBJ2-1; D unresolved. With 4 bases removed from V and 6 bases from J, the gap between germline ends came to 10 bases. CDR3 length: 13 residues. Germline V gene sequence: CDR1 MNHEY, CDR2 SMNVEV (reference sequence). The CDR3 bases are TGTGCCAGCAGTTCTTTACCACGCAATGAGCAGTTCTTC. Amino acid sequence: CASSSLPRNEQFF.

This clonotype showed up many times. This chain joins TRBV11-2 and TRBJ2-1; 7 positions agree with TRBD1. V lost 1 base and J lost 4; bases outside the gene matches: 4. Germline lookup yields CDR1 SGHAT and CDR2 FQNNGV. This CDR3 has 15 amino acids. The CDR3 region has the DNA TGTGCCAGCAGCTTAGTAGGGGGCGCATACAATGAGCAGTTCTTC. Translating gives CASSLVGGAYNEQFF.

This clonotype showed up many times. This sequence joins TRBV10-2 and TRBJ2-5; D call uncertain. Trimming shortened V by 5 bases and J by 2 bases, and 9 bases separated the two germline ends. The CDR3 totals 13 residues. Germline CDR1 is WSHSY and CDR2 is SAAADI. The CDR3 DNA sequence: TGCGCCAGCAGTAGAGATATGCAAGAGACCCAGTACTTC. Residues: CASSRDMQETQYF.

This rearrangement joins TRBV5-1 to TRBJ2-1; 15 bases are shared with TRBD2. V lost 4 bases to trimming and J lost 14 bases; unmatched junction nucleotides: 7. The CDR3 is 14 amino acids. Germline V gene sequence: CDR1 SGHRS, CDR2 YFSETQ. CDR3 sequence: CASSAGLAGGPEFF. In DNA form, the CDR3 reads TGCGCCAGCAGCGCGGGACTAGCGGGAGGACCGGAGTTCTTC.

The chain links TRBV24-1 to TRBJ1-1; a possible D gene is TRBD1 (6 bases). Germline values: CDR1 KGHDR, CDR2 SFDVKD. V was clipped by 9 bases and J by 4 bases, with 14 bases between them. The CDR3 is 13 residues long. CDR3: CATCARGGTEAFF. DNA of the CDR3: TGTGCCACCTGTGCCAGGGGAGGCACTGAAGCTTTCTTT.

Regarding this clonotype: A much larger clone lies a single base off, so this may be a read error. The chain is built from TRBV12-3 or TRBV12-4 and TRBJ2-7, with no clear D. CDR3 length: 14 amino acids. With 5 bases removed from V and 0 bases from J, the gap between germline ends came to 11 bases. The DNA of the CDR3 is TGTGCCAGCAGTCCACAACGGAACTCCTACGAGCAGTACTTC. Translated, it gives CASSPQRNSYEQYF.

The table lists this clonotype with many counts. The chain carries TRBV27 and TRBJ1-4; D not certain. CDR1 and CDR2 (germline): MNHEY, SMNVEV (reference sequence). There are 15 residues in the CDR3. The V gene lost 5 bases and the J gene lost 4 bases, with 14 bases spanning the gap. The CDR3 DNA reads as TGTGCCAGCAGTCTCGGCCCCGGAGATAATGAAAAACTGTTTTTT. Protein: CASSLGPGDNEKLFF. The complete variable domain, with remaining parts taken from reference TRBV27 and TRBJ1-4, reads EAQVTQNPRYLITVTGKKLTVTCSQNMNHEYMSWYRQDPGLGLRQIYYSMNVEVTDKGDVPEGYKVSRKEKRNFPLILESPSPNQTSLYFCASSLGPGDNEKLFFGSGTQLSVL.

The V gene is TRBV4-1, the J gene TRBJ1-1, with D possibly matching TRBD1 (6 bases). The CDR3 has 16 residues. Trimming took 0 bases from V and 1 from J, leaving 12 bases between them. The germline V gene has CDR1 MGHRA and CDR2 YSYEKL. CDR3 loop: CASSQEKRRGNTEAFF. CDR3 DNA: TGCGCCAGCAGCCAAGAAAAACGCAGGGGGAACACTGAAGCTTTCTTT.

Ten or more counts support this clonotype. The chain carries TRBV7-6 and TRBJ2-1; maybe TRBD2 (6 bases). The CDR3 sequence is 15 residues long. The germline CDR1 and CDR2 sequences are SGHVS and FNYEAQ. The V gene lost 0 bases and the J gene lost 6 bases, with 12 bases spanning the gap. The CDR3 region is CASSLASGRSNEQFF. CDR3 nucleotides: TGTGCCAGCAGCTTAGCCTCGGGGAGGAGCAATGAGCAGTTCTTC.

V gene TRBV7-2 combines with J gene TRBJ2-4; 7 nucleotides align to TRBD2. CDR3 size: 15 residues. Germline loops: CDR1 SGHTA, CDR2 FQGNSA. With V trimmed by 0 bases and J by 7 bases, 6 bases remained unmatched. CDR3 nucleotides: TGTGCCAGCAGCTTAGCGTCCGGACTAGGTAACATTCAGTACTTC. It is translated as CASSLASGLGNIQYF.

This clonotype has ten or more counts. The chain uses TRBV20-1 and TRBJ2-5; D may be TRBD1 (6 bases). V shed 6 bases and J shed 2 bases, with 10 bases lying between them. From germline, CDR1 is DFQATT and CDR2 SNEGSKA (reference sequence). This CDR3 has 12 amino acids. The CDR3 sequence is CSAADSQETQYF. The CDR3 bases are TGCAGTGCAGCGGACAGTCAAGAGACCCAGTACTTC.